Below, 17 T cell receptor beta chains from the same sample are listed, as sequenced in a study of blood T cell repertoires in COVID-19. Profiled with immunoSEQ multiplex PCR; TCRdb holds only in-frame clones, not every one. The sample lists 150,000 or so clones; 85% to 90% were seen once. The material sequenced was peripheral blood. Receptors were obtained from a man between 60 and 70 years old with COVID-19, enrolled during active disease.

A single count supports this clone. This chain joins TRBV28 and TRBJ1-1, with D possibly matching TRBD1 (6 bases). There are 12 residues in the CDR3. V was clipped by 6 bases and J by 8 bases, with 13 bases between them. Germline V gives CDR1 MDHEN, CDR2 SYDVKM. The CDR3 region has the DNA TGTGCCAGCAGATCGGGGACATCCGAAGCTTTCTTT. It codes for CASRSGTSEAFF.

The chain is built from TRBV14 and TRBJ2-7; TRBD2 is a possible D gene (6 bases). The germline gives CDR1 SGHDN, CDR2 FVKESK. The CDR3 sequence is 13 residues long. Between the trimmed V and J ends, which lost 6 bases and 4 bases, there was a span of 13 bases. The CDR3 DNA sequence: TGTGCCAGCAGTCGACTAGTAGGGTACGAGCAGTACTTC. This encodes CASSRLVGYEQYF.

This chain connects TRBV2 to TRBJ2-3; 8 bases agree with TRBD1. This CDR3 has 13 residues. V lost 6 bases, J lost 6 bases, and 5 bases stayed unmatched. CDR1 and CDR2 (germline): SNHLY, FYNNEI. The CDR3 coding sequence is TGTGCCAGCAGAAGACAGGGGATGGATACGCAGTATTTT. Its protein is CASRRQGMDTQYF. Complete variable domain (other parts from reference TRBV2 and TRBJ2-3): EPEVTQTPSHQVTQMGQEVILRCVPISNHLYFYWYRQILGQKVEFLVSFYNNEISEKSEIFDDQFSVERPDGSNFTLKIRSTKLEDSAMYFCASRRQGMDTQYFGPGTRLTVL.

The rearrangement links TRBV4-2 to TRBJ1-4; no clear D. This CDR3 region has 15 residues. The V gene's germline CDR1 is LGHNA and CDR2 YNFKEQ. V lost 0 bases and J lost 1, with 6 bases in between. CDR3 sequence (DNA): TGTGCCAGCAGCCAAGATGCAGTAACTAATGAAAAACTGTTTTTT. Amino acids: CASSQDAVTNEKLFF.

The chain recombines TRBV25-1 with TRBJ2-7; possible D gene TRBD1, 6 bases. Germline CDR1 reads MGHDK; CDR2 reads SYGVNS. V was pared by 4 bases and J by 3 bases, with 7 bases between. The CDR3 consists of 12 residues. CDR3 sequence (DNA): TGTGCCAGCAGTGGGGACATCTACGAGCAGTACTTC. Encoded protein: CASSGDIYEQYF.

V usage is TRBV4-1 and J usage is TRBJ2-2, with 12 positions matching TRBD2. The CDR3 is 17 residues long. From germline, CDR1 is MGHRA and CDR2 YSYEKL. V lost 4 bases to trimming and J lost 6 bases; unmatched junction nucleotides: 9. This CDR3 reads CASSLTSGGSLPGELFF. DNA for the CDR3: TGCGCCAGCAGCCTGACTAGCGGGGGCTCCCTACCCGGGGAGCTGTTTTTT.

CDR3 residues: CASSSPGTDTQYF. As DNA, the CDR3 is TGTGCCAGCAGCTCCCCGGGCACAGATACGCAGTATTTT. V gene TRBV7-2 combines with J gene TRBJ2-3; D is unclear. Germline CDR1 is SGHTA and CDR2 is FQGNSA. V lost 4 bases to trimming and J lost 1 base, with 6 bases between them. This CDR3 is 13 amino acids long.

This clone appeared once. The chain employs TRBV28 and TRBJ1-1, with 8 bases fitting TRBD1. The germline gives CDR1 MDHEN, CDR2 SYDVKM. This CDR3 has 15 amino acids. The junction had 7 bases not matched to a gene; V was cut back by 3 bases and J by 4 bases. This CDR3 is CASSFGDRFGTEAFF. DNA of the CDR3: TGTGCCAGCAGTTTCGGGGACAGGTTCGGCACTGAAGCTTTCTTT.

This sequence joins TRBV9 and TRBJ2-5; tentatively, D is TRBD1 (5 bases). This CDR3 is built from 14 residues. Per the germline V gene, CDR1 is SGDLS and CDR2 is YYNGEE. The V end lost 4 bases, the J end lost 3 bases, and 13 bases lay between the germline ends. The CDR3: CASSQTGREETQYF. CDR3 DNA sequence: TGTGCCAGCAGCCAAACGGGCAGGGAAGAGACCCAGTACTTC.

The gene calls are TRBV30 and TRBJ2-1; no reliable D call. From germline, CDR1 is GTSNPN and CDR2 SVGIG (reference sequence). The CDR3 extends over 12 amino acids. Between the trimmed V and J ends, which lost 0 bases and 9 bases, there was a span of 9 bases. This CDR3 reads CAWSVSGLEQFF. Here the CDR3 DNA reads TGTGCCTGGAGTGTAAGTGGCCTTGAGCAGTTCTTC. The complete variable domain, with remaining parts taken from reference TRBV30 and TRBJ2-1, reads SQTIHQWPATLVQPVGSPLSLECTVEGTSNPNLYWYRQAAGRGLQLLFYSVGIGQISSEVPQNLSASRPQDRQFILSSKKLLLSDSGFYLCAWSVSGLEQFFGPGTRLTVL.

The chain combines TRBV6-2 or TRBV6-3 with TRBJ2-2, with D perhaps assigned TRBD1 or TRBD2 (7 bases each). V gave up 6 bases and J gave up 3 bases, with 11 bases separating them. Germline CDR1 is MNHEY and CDR2 is SVGEGT. The CDR3 spans 14 residues. The CDR3 bases are TGTGCCAGCAGCAGGGGGGGACACACCGGGGAGCTGTTTTTT. Its protein is CASSRGGHTGELFF.

This clone was recorded once. Here the CDR3 DNA reads TGTGCCATCAGTGACGGGTTGATCTATGGCTACACCTTC. It codes for CAISDGLIYGYTF. V and J are TRBV10-3 and TRBJ1-2; D is unresolved. The CDR3 consists of 13 residues. The germline CDR1 and CDR2 sequences are ENHRY and SYGVKD. The germline V and J ends were trimmed by 3 bases and 4 bases, with 9 bases remaining between them.

This chain uses TRBV19 with TRBJ2-7; 8 nucleotides agree with TRBD1. V lost 9 bases to trimming and J lost 1 base; unmatched junction nucleotides: 8. Germline CDR1 reads LNHDA; CDR2 reads SQIVND (reference sequence). The CDR3 is 14 residues long. The CDR3, as DNA: TGTGCCAGCAAACCGGGACAGGCGTCCTACGAGCAGTACTTC. Its translation is CASKPGQASYEQYF.

The genes are TRBV6-5 and TRBJ1-5; 7 positions match TRBD1. Losses at the gene ends were 5 bases for V and 2 bases for J; bases not matched to a gene: 6. This CDR3 region has 15 residues. Per the germline V gene, CDR1 is MNHEY and CDR2 is SVGAGI. The CDR3 region has the DNA TGTGCCAGCAGTCGGGGAACAGGGGGCAATCAGCCCCAGCATTTT. Translating gives CASSRGTGGNQPQHF.

The chain carries TRBV19 and TRBJ2-4; 11 nucleotides match TRBD2. This CDR3 contains 15 residues. CDR1 and CDR2 from the germline V gene are LNHDA and SQIVND (reference sequence). V dropped 4 bases and J dropped 7; count of bases not matched to a gene: 6. CDR3 DNA: TGTGCCAGTAGTACGATAGCGGGAGGGGTCAACATTCAGTACTTC. It encodes CASSTIAGGVNIQYF. Variable domain in full (rest from reference TRBV19 and TRBJ2-4): DGGITQSPKYLFRKEGQNVTLSCEQNLNHDAMYWYRQDPGQGLRLIYYSQIVNDFQKGDIAEGYSVSREKKESFPLTVTSAQKNPTAFYLCASSTIAGGVNIQYFGAGTRLSVL.

The chain has TRBV5-5 and TRBJ2-3; tentative D call: TRBD2 (5 bases). Per the germline V gene, CDR1 is SGHKS and CDR2 is YYEKEE (reference sequence). The CDR3 totals 14 residues. V was shortened by 0 bases and J by 3 bases, with 8 bases between the two germline ends. DNA for the CDR3: TGTGCCAGCAGCTTGGGAGCGGTAACAGATACGCAGTATTTT. It codes for CASSLGAVTDTQYF.

This chain joins TRBV18 and TRBJ1-1; D is undetermined. This CDR3 has 12 amino acids. The germline V gene has CDR1 KGHSH and CDR2 LQKENI. The V end lost 0 bases, the J end lost 7 bases, and 6 bases lay between the germline ends. CDR3 nucleotides: TGTGCCAGCTCACCACCGAAGAGTGAAGCTTTCTTT. This sequence encodes CASSPPKSEAFF.